This entry features one T cell receptor beta chain sequence. The sample belongs to a study of blood T cell repertoires in COVID-19. This table comes from immunoSEQ multiplex PCR, and its TCRdb copy is limited to in-frame clones, with some not included. The sample has fewer than 85,000 clones, around 79% seen once; the top ten hold less than 30%. This CDR3 is built from 13 residues. Between the trimmed V and J ends, which lost 6 bases and 4 bases, there was a span of 12 bases. Germline V lookup: CDR1 WNHNN, CDR2 SYGVQD (reference sequence). The origin of this receptor is a man in his fifties or sixties with active or convalescent COVID-19. The chain carries TRBV10-1 and TRBJ1-1; D call uncertain. Sequenced sample: peripheral blood. The CDR3 coding sequence is TGCGCCAGCAGCCCGGAGCCGGGCACTGAAGCTTTCTTT. It encodes CASSPEPGTEAFF.